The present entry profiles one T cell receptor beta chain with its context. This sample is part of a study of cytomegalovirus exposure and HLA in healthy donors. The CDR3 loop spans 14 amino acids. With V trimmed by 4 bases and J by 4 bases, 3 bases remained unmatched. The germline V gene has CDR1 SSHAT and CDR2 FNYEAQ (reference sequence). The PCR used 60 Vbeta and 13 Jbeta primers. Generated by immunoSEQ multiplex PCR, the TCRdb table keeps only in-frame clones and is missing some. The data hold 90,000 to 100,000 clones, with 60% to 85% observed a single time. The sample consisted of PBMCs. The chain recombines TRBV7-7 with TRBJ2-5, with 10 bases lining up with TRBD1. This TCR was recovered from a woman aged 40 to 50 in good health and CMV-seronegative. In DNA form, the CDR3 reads TGTGCCAGCAGCTGGGGACAGGGGATAGAGACCCAGTACTTC. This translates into CASSWGQGIETQYF.